These 17 T cell receptor beta chains share one sample of origin, sequenced in a study of blood T cell repertoires in COVID-19 (dated by TCRdb to 2018 to 2020). Libraries were built with the immunoSEQ multiplex PCR assay. Here the immuneACCESS table is served through TCRdb, limited to in-frame sequences with V and J called. Missing clones are a known gap in these copies; in checked studies unresolved V genes cover under half, and the rest lacks a known reason. Recorded for this sample are roughly 49,000 clones; over 65% of them occurred a single time. The ten largest clones add up to roughly 13% of the sample. Sequenced sample: peripheral blood. These receptors originate from a human donor in a cohort sampled during active COVID-19.

This chain links TRBV5-1 with TRBJ2-7; D is uncertain. Germline V gene data show CDR1 as SGHRS and CDR2 as YFSETQ. The CDR3 totals 12 residues. V was shortened by 1 base and J by 2 bases, with 4 bases between the two germline ends. DNA of the CDR3: TGCGCCAGCAGCTTGAGCACCTACGAGCAGTACTTC. This codes for CASSLSTYEQYF.

This clone was found a few times. The chain is built from TRBV2 and TRBJ1-6; no definite D call. The CDR3 has 15 residues. CDR1 and CDR2 (germline): SNHLY, FYNNEI. V lost 6 bases and J 6 bases, leaving 15 bases between the germline ends. CDR3 region: CASRTSGVVNSPLHF. Written as DNA, the CDR3 is TGTGCCAGCAGAACCTCCGGGGTGGTTAATTCACCCCTCCACTTT.

The J gene is TRBJ1-2, the V gene TRBV15; D gene uncertain. Trimming stripped 1 base from V and 5 bases from J, with 8 bases between. CDR1 LNHNV and CDR2 YYDKDF come from the germline V gene (reference sequence). The CDR3 extends over 13 amino acids. DNA for the CDR3: TGTGCCACCAGCAGAGCGATGGCTTATGGCTACACCTTC. Translated, it gives CATSRAMAYGYTF. Complete variable domain (other parts from reference TRBV15 and TRBJ1-2): DAMVIQNPRYQVTQFGKPVTLSCSQTLNHNVMYWYQQKSSQAPKLLFHYYDKDFNNEADTPDNFQSRRPNTSFCFLDIRSPGLGDTAMYLCATSRAMAYGYTFGSGTRLTVV.

There are a few counts of this clone. The rearrangement joins TRBV19 to TRBJ1-1, with a possible D match to TRBD1 (5 bases). V lost 5 bases and J lost 3, with 7 bases in between. CDR3 length: 12 residues. Germline V gene data show CDR1 as LNHDA and CDR2 as SQIVND (reference sequence). The CDR3 DNA reads as TGTGCCAGTAGTGGCAGGGACACTGAAGCTTTCTTT. Its protein is CASSGRDTEAFF.

This chain joins TRBV19 and TRBJ2-7; D uncertain. The CDR3 extends over 12 amino acids. The germline V gene has CDR1 LNHDA and CDR2 SQIVND (reference sequence). The V end lost 5 bases, the J end lost 4 bases, and 9 bases lay between the germline ends. The CDR3 DNA sequence: TGTGCCAGTAGTGGAACAGAATACGAGCAGTACTTC. It codes for CASSGTEYEQYF. Variable domain in full (rest from reference TRBV19 and TRBJ2-7): DGGITQSPKYLFRKEGQNVTLSCEQNLNHDAMYWYRQDPGQGLRLIYYSQIVNDFQKGDIAEGYSVSREKKESFPLTVTSAQKNPTAFYLCASSGTEYEQYFGPGTRLTVT.

The chain uses TRBV2 and TRBJ1-5; no reliable D call. The CDR3 sequence is 15 residues long. Trimming left V 3 bases short and J 2 bases short, with 11 bases between. CDR1 is SNHLY, CDR2 FYNNEI, per germline. The CDR3 nucleotides are TGTGCCAGCAGTGAGAGTGGGCAGCGCAATCAGCCCCAGCATTTT. It yields the protein CASSESGQRNQPQHF.

This chain connects TRBV18 to TRBJ2-7; TRBD1 aligns across 12 bases. The CDR3 consists of 17 residues. CDR1 is KGHSH and CDR2 is LQKENI in the germline V gene. The J segment lost 6 bases and the V segment lost 3 bases, leaving 12 bases of the junction unmatched. The CDR3, as DNA: TGTGCCAGCTCACCCCAGGTCTCCGGGACAGGGGGCGCCGAGCAGTACTTC. Its translation is CASSPQVSGTGGAEQYF.

The J gene is TRBJ2-7, the V gene TRBV12-3 or TRBV12-4; D call uncertain. The CDR3 is made up of 12 amino acids. The germline V and J ends were trimmed by 3 bases and 4 bases, with 7 bases remaining between them. DNA for the CDR3: TGTGCCAGCAGTTTCCGAGATTACGAGCAGTACTTC. This sequence encodes CASSFRDYEQYF.

This sequence joins TRBV6-5 and TRBJ1-2, with TRBD1 matching over 11 bases. The CDR3 has 15 residues. From germline, CDR1 is MNHEY and CDR2 SVGAGI. Trimming at V came to 0 bases and at J to 8 bases, leaving 5 bases not matched to a gene. CDR3 nucleotides: TGTGCCAGCAGTTACTCGAGGACAGGGGGCCGGGGCTACACCTTC. Amino acids: CASSYSRTGGRGYTF.

J is TRBJ1-3 and V is TRBV5-4; 11 nucleotides agree with TRBD1. The CDR3 contains 17 residues. Trimming at V came to 0 bases and at J to 4 bases, leaving 6 bases not matched to a gene. Germline values: CDR1 SGHNT, CDR2 YYREEE (reference sequence). The CDR3: CASSLGAGQGAGNTIYF. The CDR3 bases are TGTGCCAGCAGCTTGGGTGCAGGACAGGGGGCAGGAAACACCATATATTTT.

This clone has just one count. V gene TRBV5-1 combines with J gene TRBJ2-7, with 8 nucleotides matching TRBD1. The CDR3 runs to 15 residues. Germline V gene lookup returns CDR1 SGHRS and CDR2 YFSETQ. V lost 0 bases, J lost 2 bases, and 4 bases stayed unmatched. Here the CDR3 reads CASSLGDRGTYEQYF. CDR3 nucleotides: TGCGCCAGCAGCTTGGGCGACAGGGGTACCTACGAGCAGTACTTC.

The V call is TRBV7-9, the J call TRBJ2-7; no clear D gene. In germline, CDR1 is SEHNR, CDR2 FQNEAQ (reference sequence). CDR3 length: 12 amino acids. Trimming cost V 4 bases and J 3 bases, with 7 bases left between them. This CDR3 reads CASSSQYYEQYF. DNA of the CDR3: TGTGCCAGCAGCTCTCAGTACTACGAGCAGTACTTC.

The rearrangement links TRBV7-2 to TRBJ1-2, with no clear D. Germline V gene sequence: CDR1 SGHTA, CDR2 FQGNSA. Trimming shortened V by 2 bases and J by 0 bases, and 7 bases separated the two germline ends. This CDR3 is built from 14 residues. DNA of the CDR3: TGTGCCAGCAGCTTATCCGTCCCTAACTATGGCTACACCTTC. Translation: CASSLSVPNYGYTF.

This clone was found a few times. V is TRBV4-2 and J is TRBJ1-4; D gene ambiguous. Trimming took off 1 base at V and 4 bases at J, with 10 bases between the two ends. The CDR3 runs to 15 residues. Looked up from germline, CDR1 is LGHNA and CDR2 is YNFKEQ. The CDR3 region has the DNA TGTGCCAGCAGCCAAGGGGCGGACTATAATGAAAAACTGTTTTTT. Protein product: CASSQGADYNEKLFF.

The V call is TRBV25-1, the J call TRBJ1-6; weak D call: TRBD1 (6 bases). CDR3 length: 13 residues. V was trimmed by 7 bases and J by 6 bases, leaving 10 bases between them. Germline V gene lookup returns CDR1 MGHDK and CDR2 SYGVNS. CDR3 protein: CASTGQFNSPLHF. Here the CDR3 DNA reads TGTGCCAGCACAGGACAGTTTAATTCACCCCTCCACTTT.

V and J are TRBV6-2 or TRBV6-3 and TRBJ2-7; 7 bases align to TRBD1. CDR1 and CDR2 from the germline V gene are MNHEY and SVGEGT. Trimming at V came to 5 bases and at J to 4 bases, leaving 5 bases not matched to a gene. This CDR3 contains 13 residues. The CDR3 protein is CASSRDRHYEQYF. The CDR3 DNA reads as TGTGCCAGCAGTCGGGACAGACATTACGAGCAGTACTTC.

The chain couples TRBV28 to TRBJ1-4; TRBD1 is a possible D gene (6 bases). The CDR3 length is 16 residues. CDR1 MDHEN and CDR2 SYDVKM come from the germline V gene. V dropped 4 bases and J dropped 4 bases, with 16 bases sitting between them. CDR3 in amino acids: CASSSPGARNNEKLFF. In nucleotides, the CDR3 is TGTGCCAGCAGTTCCCCAGGGGCGCGGAATAATGAAAAACTGTTTTTT. The full variable domain, completed using reference TRBV28 and TRBJ1-4, is DVKVTQSSRYLVKRTGEKVFLECVQDMDHENMFWYRQDPGLGLRLIYFSYDVKMKEKGDIPEGYSVSREKKERFSLILESASTNQTSMYLCASSSPGARNNEKLFFGSGTQLSVL.